The sample holds one count of the clone carrying this T cell receptor beta chain. Its antigen is undetermined. This specimen comes from a study of long-term antiretroviral therapy in people with HIV. As for the study in general: Of all samples, the earliest predate the 2015 immediate-ART recommendation by about a decade. Study-level findings and limits: Diversity measured after ART increased yet remained under transplant donor controls. The study collected no data on ART adherence, viral resistance or therapy changes.

The CDR3 contains 14 residues. The ends lost 1 base at V and 2 bases at J; junction bases unmatched: 1. Germline V CDR1 and CDR2: SGDLS, YYNGEE. The immunoSEQ assay was v3.0, run at survey level. Sequencing used immunoSEQ multiplex PCR; TCRdb keeps in-frame clones, though not all of them. The sample shows 35,000 to 45,000 clones, around nine tenths of them seen only once. Sampling of each donor yielded at least one pre-ART PBMC sample and at least two post-ART PBMC samples. The clonotype was recovered from a young woman with HIV. The chain recombines TRBV9 with TRBJ2-7; 9 nucleotides agree with TRBD2. The specimen comprised unsorted PBMCs, sampled just before starting antiretroviral therapy. The CDR3 region is CASSVLAGPYEQYF. The CDR3, as DNA: TGTGCCAGCAGCGTACTAGCGGGACCCTACGAGCAGTACTTC.